This TCR beta chain was identified in a study of OX40 agonist ivuxolimab in advanced cancers. Using immunoSEQ multiplex PCR, the repertoire was profiled, and TCRdb retains in-frame clones only, with some absent. There are around 60,000 clones in the sample; 70% to 90% occur only once, and over 2.5% lies in the top ten. Per germline, CDR1 SGHNT and CDR2 YYREEE (reference sequence). The CDR3 extends over 14 amino acids. Trimming stripped 2 bases from V and 0 bases from J, with 8 bases between. This chain joins TRBV5-4 and TRBJ1-1; D is unresolved. The receptor comes from an adult with an advanced solid tumor such as melanoma, head and neck, liver or kidney cancer. This sample comprised CD4+ or CD8+ T cells sorted from blood, obtained in a trial of the OX40 agonist ivuxolimab. The CDR3 DNA sequence: TGTGCCAGCAGCTTTCAACTTATGAACACTGAAGCTTTCTTT. Protein sequence: CASSFQLMNTEAFF.